The present T cell receptor beta chain was sequenced within a study of early T cells in non-severe SARS-CoV-2 infection. Looking at the study overall: Unpaired chains resulted from sequencing bulk RNA of unsorted whole blood.

Individual cDNA molecules received unique molecular identifiers during library preparation. TCRdb recomputed calls from the 5' RACE reads with MiXCR, one row per CDR3 protein. The data show tens of thousands of distinct CDR3 sequences, 5% to 6.5% seen once. This clonotype came up many times. Its antigen is unidentified. Study outcomes and limitations: There was a bias toward anti-spike CD8 responses in VDJdb matching, which missed private and CD4 specificities.

CDR1 is SGHTA, CDR2 FQGNSA, per germline. Trimming left V 2 bases short and J 0 bases short, with 11 bases between. This CDR3 has 16 residues. The V gene is TRBV7-2, the J gene TRBJ1-5; D is unclear. Sequencing was done on a sample of whole blood. This TCR was sampled from an adult who was a healthcare worker with PCR-confirmed SARS-CoV-2 infection or an uninfected control (not recorded which). This chain's CDR3 is CASSLLGITSNQPQHF. The CDR3 DNA reads TGTGCCAGCAGCTTACTTGGCATAACTAGCAATCAGCCCCAGCATTTT.